These 7 T cell receptor beta chains came from one sample sequenced in a study of OX40 agonist ivuxolimab in advanced cancers. Profiling relied on immunoSEQ multiplex PCR, and the TCRdb table lists in-frame clones only, not all of them. The sample lists tens of thousands of clones; about 88% were seen once. The sequences come from CD4+ or CD8+ T cells sorted from blood, collected in a trial of the OX40 agonist ivuxolimab. The receptor source for this set is an adult with an advanced solid tumor such as melanoma, head and neck, liver or kidney cancer.

This rearrangement joins TRBV5-1 to TRBJ2-5; weak D call: TRBD2 (6 bases). The length of the CDR3 is 15 residues. CDR1 is SGHRS and CDR2 is YFSETQ in the germline V gene. The ends were cut back, 5 bases at V and 0 bases at J, with 14 bases in the middle. The CDR3, as DNA: TGCGCCAGCAGGAAACTAGCAGACTACCAAGAGACCCAGTACTTC. This gives the protein CASRKLADYQETQYF.

This chain uses TRBV2 with TRBJ2-7, with D possibly TRBD2 on 7 matching bases. Germline V gene lookup returns CDR1 SNHLY and CDR2 FYNNEI. The V end lost 6 bases, the J end lost 2 bases, and 17 bases lay between the germline ends. This CDR3 is built from 15 residues. CDR3 amino acids: CASSSWGGGAYEQYF. In DNA form, the CDR3 reads TGTGCCAGCAGCTCCTGGGGAGGGGGTGCCTACGAGCAGTACTTC.

The V and J genes are TRBV18 and TRBJ2-1; 12 bases are shared with TRBD2. V was clipped by 3 bases and J by 6 bases; unmatched bases: 9. The CDR3 extends over 17 amino acids. Germline CDR1 is KGHSH and CDR2 is LQKENI. This chain's CDR3 is CASSPPTTSGRTNEQFF. The DNA of the CDR3 is TGTGCCAGCTCACCTCCGACCACTAGCGGGAGGACCAATGAGCAGTTCTTC.

This chain connects TRBV18 to TRBJ1-3; D is possibly TRBD1 (5 bases). This CDR3 has 15 residues. The germline gives CDR1 KGHSH, CDR2 LQKENI. V was shortened by 2 bases and J by 5 bases, with 13 bases between the two germline ends. In DNA, the CDR3 is TGTGCCAGCTCACCAGGAGGGGATAGTAGAAACACCATATATTTT. Translating it yields CASSPGGDSRNTIYF.

This chain uses TRBV7-8 with TRBJ2-3, with D uncertain. Germline CDR1 and CDR2: SGHVS and FQNEAQ. V shed 2 bases and J shed 2 bases, with 8 bases lying between them. This CDR3 is 14 amino acids long. CDR3 DNA: TGTGCCAGCAGCTTAACTCTGAACACAGATACGCAGTATTTT. It translates to CASSLTLNTDTQYF.

V gene TRBV18 combines with J gene TRBJ2-1, with D tentatively TRBD2 (7 bases). The CDR3 totals 15 residues. Germline V CDR1 and CDR2: KGHSH, LQKENI. Trimming removed 5 bases at V and 7 bases at J, with 18 bases between. CDR3 in DNA: TGTGCCAGCTCAAAGGCGGGAGTAGGGGGGAATGAGCAGTTCTTC. It encodes CASSKAGVGGNEQFF.

The chain has TRBV14 and TRBJ1-1; D might be TRBD1 (6 bases). Germline-derived CDR1 and CDR2 are SGHDN and FVKESK. V lost 1 base and J 10 bases, leaving 13 bases between the germline ends. The CDR3 contains 13 residues. CDR3 in DNA: TGTGCCAGCAGCCAAGCCCGGGGGGCTGGAGCTTTCTTT. Amino acid sequence: CASSQARGAGAFF.